Each of the 29 T cell receptor beta chains below was sequenced from the same sample in a study of PD-1 blockade in classical Hodgkin lymphoma. Noted time point: cycle 4 day 1 (C4D1), after more than five weeks of nivolumab. With no exception, relapse followed autologous stem cell transplantation in all patients, and brentuximab vedotin exposure varied. Researchers used magnetic negative selection to pull out pure CD4+ T cells from thawed PBMCs. Libraries were prepared by immunoSEQ multiplex PCR; TCRdb keeps only in-frame clonotypes and omits some of them. The sample lists 30,000 or so clones; approximately 90% were seen once. Sample: CD4+ T cells from blood, taken before the fourth cycle of nivolumab. The receptor set was obtained from a human donor with classical Hodgkin lymphoma.

This clone was recorded a few times. The V call is TRBV6-1, the J call TRBJ2-7; 7 nucleotides match TRBD1. V lost 7 bases, J lost 4 bases, and 10 bases stayed unmatched. The CDR3 runs to 14 residues. Germline CDR1 is MNHNS and CDR2 is SASEGT. CDR3 sequence reads: CASTKEAGGYEQYF. CDR3 nucleotides: TGTGCCAGCACCAAAGAGGCAGGGGGATACGAGCAGTACTTC.

The rearrangement links TRBV7-8 to TRBJ1-6; D is ambiguous. CDR1 and CDR2 from the germline V gene are SGHVS and FQNEAQ. The CDR3 consists of 16 residues. Trimming pared 4 bases from V and 0 bases from J, leaving 10 bases between. The CDR3 nucleotides read TGTGCCAGCAGCTCCTTGGCGAGCTCCTATAATTCACCCCTCCACTTT. This codes for CASSSLASSYNSPLHF.

This clone has a single count. V usage is TRBV18 and J usage is TRBJ2-2; D is unresolved. The length of the CDR3 is 14 residues. Germline V gene lookup returns CDR1 KGHSH and CDR2 LQKENI. The V and J ends lost 2 bases and 0 bases respectively, with 4 bases between them. The CDR3 loop is CASSPKTNTGELFF. CDR3 bases: TGTGCCAGCTCACCAAAAACGAACACCGGGGAGCTGTTTTTT.

The count of this clone is one. Germline and junction disagree at one end, which may indicate a read error. The J gene is TRBJ2-7, the V gene TRBV29-1; 8 bases are a match to TRBD1. This CDR3 is 14 amino acids long. Germline V gives CDR1 SQVTM, CDR2 ANQGSEA. The CDR3 is CSVVGRDRSSEQYF. CDR3 in DNA: TGCAGCGTTGTGGGGCGGGACAGGTCCTCCGAGCAGTACTTC.

The gene calls are TRBV7-2 and TRBJ2-3, with 11 bases lining up with TRBD2. J gave up 4 bases and V 1 base, and 7 bases lay outside the gene matches. CDR3 size: 17 residues. CDR1 is SGHTA and CDR2 is FQGNSA in the germline V gene. The CDR3 DNA reads as TGTGCCAGCAGCTTAGGTGTCCTAGCGGGGGGCGCAGATACGCAGTATTTT. This gives the protein CASSLGVLAGGADTQYF. The entire variable domain, with the rest obtained from reference TRBV7-2 and TRBJ2-3, is as follows: GAGVSQSPSNKVTEKGKDVELRCDPISGHTALYWYRQSLGQGLEFLIYFQGNSAPDKSGLPSDRFSAERTGGSVSTLTIQRTQQEDSAVYLCASSLGVLAGGADTQYFGPGTRLTVL.

This sequence joins TRBV5-6 and TRBJ1-2; D possibly corresponds to TRBD1 (5 bases). V was clipped by 3 bases and J by 7 bases, with 10 bases between them. The CDR3 is made up of 12 amino acids. Germline CDR1 reads SGHDT; CDR2 reads YYEEEE. Here the CDR3 reads CASSSRDRGYTF. The CDR3, as DNA: TGTGCCAGCAGCTCCCGGGACCGTGGCTACACCTTC.

The V call is TRBV7-9, the J call TRBJ2-2; D remains ambiguous. CDR1 SEHNR and CDR2 FQNEAQ come from the germline V gene (reference sequence). V shed 7 bases and J shed 3 bases, with 6 bases lying between them. The CDR3 is 12 amino acids. CDR3 amino acids: CASIRDTGELFF. CDR3 DNA sequence: TGTGCCAGCATAAGAGACACCGGGGAGCTGTTTTTT. Using reference TRBV7-9 and TRBJ2-2 for the parts outside the CDR3, the full variable domain is DTGVSQNPRHKITKRGQNVTFRCDPISEHNRLYWYRQTLGQGPEFLTYFQNEAQLEKSRLLSDRFSAERPKGSFSTLEIQRTEQGDSAMYLCASIRDTGELFFGEGSRLTVL.

Notes on this clone: Given the absence of the conserved phenylalanine or tryptophan at the CDR3 end, a read error is likely. It is unclear where the CDR3 begins or ends on the DNA, so no DNA is shown, and the CDR3 is as TCRdb lists it. V and J are TRBV30 and TRBJ2-2; no DNA check was done on the table's D call, TRBD2. Germline CDR1 is GTSNPN and CDR2 is SVGIG (reference sequence). The CDR3 is 12 residues long, ends included. CDR3 amino acids: CAWSVRSRESRV.

Only one count was recorded for this clone. The chain employs TRBV27 and TRBJ2-7; a possible D gene is TRBD1 (5 bases). Germline loops: CDR1 MNHEY, CDR2 SMNVEV (reference sequence). Trimming removed 5 bases from V and 6 bases from J, with 14 bases in between. The CDR3 spans 13 residues. Written as DNA, the CDR3 is TGTGCCAGCAGTCGATTGTCAGGGCTCGAGCAGTACTTC. Amino acids: CASSRLSGLEQYF.

The chain has TRBV10-3 and TRBJ2-3, with D unclear. Trimming shortened V by 6 bases and J by 3 bases, and 13 bases separated the two germline ends. CDR3 length: 14 residues. Germline lookup yields CDR1 ENHRY and CDR2 SYGVKD. CDR3 residues: CAIRKGTETDTQYF. For the CDR3, the DNA is TGTGCCATCAGAAAGGGCACGGAAACAGATACGCAGTATTTT.

This chain links TRBV28 with TRBJ1-2; D is perhaps TRBD1 (6 bases). Looked up from germline, CDR1 is MDHEN and CDR2 is SYDVKM. V gave up 11 bases and J gave up 0 bases, with 25 bases separating them. The CDR3 covers 17 residues. The CDR3 sequence is CAGIYNRTVEANYGYTF. CDR3 nucleotide sequence: TGTGCCGGAATTTACAATAGGACAGTCGAGGCTAACTATGGCTACACCTTC.

The rearrangement uses TRBV7-9 and TRBJ2-7; 8 nucleotides line up with TRBD1. The trim removed 2 bases at V and 3 bases at J, leaving 0 bases unmatched. CDR1 is SEHNR and CDR2 is FQNEAQ in the germline V gene (reference sequence). The CDR3 is made up of 13 amino acids. Here the CDR3 DNA reads TGTGCCAGCAGCTTAACAGGGGGCTACGAGCAGTACTTC. It encodes CASSLTGGYEQYF.

The chain carries TRBV4-1 and TRBJ2-5, with D maybe TRBD1 (6 bases). The germline V gene has CDR1 MGHRA and CDR2 YSYEKL. Deletions cut 1 base from V and 2 bases from J, with 11 bases between. The CDR3 has 15 amino acids. The CDR3 protein is CASSQGGHVQETQYF. As DNA, the CDR3 is TGCGCCAGCAGCCAAGGGGGACACGTGCAAGAGACCCAGTACTTC.

The J gene is TRBJ1-3, the V gene TRBV7-9; D unresolved. In germline, CDR1 is SEHNR, CDR2 FQNEAQ (reference sequence). V lost 1 base and J lost 0, with 4 bases in between. This CDR3 has 14 amino acids. CDR3 DNA: TGTGCCAGCAGCTTAGGAATCTCTGGAAACACCATATATTTT. Residues: CASSLGISGNTIYF.

The chain links TRBV2 to TRBJ1-2; D ambiguous. This CDR3 is built from 14 residues. CDR1 is SNHLY, CDR2 FYNNEI, per germline. V shed 2 bases and J shed 0 bases, with 7 bases lying between them. The DNA for the CDR3 is TGTGCCAGCAGTGAAAAGGGTTCTAACTATGGCTACACCTTC. This sequence encodes CASSEKGSNYGYTF.

This clone was observed a single time. The chain links TRBV21-1 to TRBJ1-5. TRBV21-1 constitutes a pseudogene. This CDR3 is built from 14 residues. CDR3: CASTQGGGNQPQHF. The CDR3 DNA reads as TGTGCCAGCACCCAAGGGGGGGGGAATCAGCCCCAGCATTTT.

CDR3 in amino acids: CASSNTGGGETQYF. The DNA of the CDR3 is TGCGCCAGCAGTAATACAGGGGGAGGTGAGACCCAGTACTTC. The chain carries TRBV5-1 and TRBJ2-5; TRBD1 matches 8 bases. The CDR3 length is 14 residues. With V trimmed by 5 bases and J by 5 bases, 8 bases remained unmatched. Germline CDR1 and CDR2: SGHRS and YFSETQ.

This clone was seen a handful of times. The chain is built from TRBV2 and TRBJ1-2, with TRBD1 identical over 9 bases. CDR1 and CDR2 from the germline V gene are SNHLY and FYNNEI. The CDR3 has 14 residues. V was pared by 7 bases and J by 4 bases, with 7 bases of the junction left unmatched. The CDR3: CASTGTGRSYGYTF. Written as DNA, the CDR3 is TGTGCCAGCACCGGGACAGGGAGAAGCTATGGCTACACCTTC.

This clone was observed a single time. The chain couples TRBV5-5 to TRBJ2-7; D is perhaps TRBD1 or TRBD2 (6 bases each). The length of the CDR3 is 14 residues. From germline, CDR1 is SGHKS and CDR2 YYEKEE (reference sequence). V lost 1 base and J lost 6, with 14 bases in between. DNA for the CDR3: TGTGCCAGCAGCTTGATGCAGGGGCGGGGCGAGCAGTACTTC. It specifies CASSLMQGRGEQYF.

The V gene is TRBV23-1, the J gene TRBJ1-1; no clear D gene. TRBV23-1 is marked as an open reading frame, function uncertain. This CDR3 contains 13 residues. V was shortened by 1 base and J by 7 bases, with 10 bases between the two germline ends. This CDR3 reads CASSQLRSDEAFF. The CDR3 DNA is TGCGCCAGCAGTCAATTGCGGTCAGATGAAGCTTTCTTT.

The V and J genes are TRBV10-2 and TRBJ1-3, with unresolved D. This CDR3 spans 16 amino acids. V was cut by 0 bases and J by 1 base, with 10 bases left in between. Germline V CDR1 and CDR2: WSHSY, SAAADI. CDR3 in DNA: TGCGCCAGCAGTGAGTCGATGGTCTTTTCTGGAAACACCATATATTTT. Protein: CASSESMVFSGNTIYF.

CDR3 sequence: CASSTLTGLGTSAYEQYF. The CDR3 nucleotides read TGTGCCAGCAGCACCCTGACAGGGCTTGGGACTAGTGCCTACGAGCAGTACTTC. The chain is built from TRBV7-9 and TRBJ2-7, with D maybe TRBD2 (8 bases). Germline loops: CDR1 SEHNR, CDR2 FQNEAQ (reference sequence). Deletions cut 5 bases from V and 2 bases from J, with 25 bases between. The CDR3 is 18 residues long.

This clone was counted only a few times. This chain connects TRBV29-1 to TRBJ1-1; no clear D gene. There are 13 residues in the CDR3. Germline assignment: CDR1 SQVTM and CDR2 ANQGSEA. Deletions cut 7 bases from V and 6 bases from J, with 18 bases between. CDR3: CSGLSYGRPEAFF. Here the CDR3 DNA reads TGCAGCGGTCTCAGTTATGGACGGCCTGAAGCTTTCTTT.

The rearrangement uses TRBV5-1 and TRBJ2-1; the D gene could be TRBD1 or TRBD2 (5 bases each). V lost 0 bases, J lost 3 bases, and 10 bases lay in between. This CDR3 contains 15 residues. The germline CDR1 and CDR2 sequences are SGHRS and YFSETQ. The CDR3 nucleotides are TGCGCCAGCAGCTTGGCCGGGGCAGTCTACAATGAGCAGTTCTTC. This codes for CASSLAGAVYNEQFF.

V and J are TRBV15 and TRBJ1-6, with unresolved D. The germline V and J ends were trimmed by 0 bases and 5 bases, with 2 bases remaining between them. Germline CDR1 reads LNHNV; CDR2 reads YYDKDF (reference sequence). The CDR3 covers 13 residues. The DNA for the CDR3 is TGTGCCACCAGCAGAGATGATAATTCACCCCTCCACTTT. The encoded protein is CATSRDDNSPLHF.

The rearrangement uses TRBV5-1 and TRBJ2-5, with 12 bases fitting TRBD2. V was clipped by 3 bases and J by 2 bases; unmatched bases: 8. Germline V lookup: CDR1 SGHRS, CDR2 YFSETQ. This CDR3 region has 17 residues. Here the CDR3 reads CASSWGSLAGGQETQYF. DNA for the CDR3: TGCGCCAGCAGCTGGGGAAGCCTAGCGGGGGGGCAAGAGACCCAGTACTTC.

The chain uses TRBV2 and TRBJ2-1; 11 bases map to TRBD2. In germline, CDR1 is SNHLY, CDR2 FYNNEI. V dropped 4 bases and J dropped 6; count of bases not matched to a gene: 2. CDR3 length: 14 residues. CDR3 residues: CASSVGTSGNEQFF. Here the CDR3 DNA reads TGTGCCAGCAGTGTAGGGACTAGCGGCAATGAGCAGTTCTTC.

The chain couples TRBV25-1 to TRBJ1-1, with TRBD1 matching 9 bases. This CDR3 spans 14 amino acids. Germline CDR1 and CDR2: MGHDK and SYGVNS. V shed 7 bases, J shed 2 bases, and the junction held 5 bases outside the gene matches. The CDR3 is CASKTGGHNTEAFF. DNA for the CDR3: TGTGCCAGCAAAACAGGGGGCCATAACACTGAAGCTTTCTTT.

This clone was seen only once. The chain uses TRBV18 and TRBJ1-1; D gene unclear. CDR1 is KGHSH, CDR2 LQKENI, per germline. Trimming took off 4 bases at V and 0 bases at J, with 9 bases between the two ends. CDR3 size: 14 residues. This CDR3 is CASSQNGLNTEAFF. DNA of the CDR3: TGTGCCAGCTCACAGAATGGATTGAACACTGAAGCTTTCTTT.